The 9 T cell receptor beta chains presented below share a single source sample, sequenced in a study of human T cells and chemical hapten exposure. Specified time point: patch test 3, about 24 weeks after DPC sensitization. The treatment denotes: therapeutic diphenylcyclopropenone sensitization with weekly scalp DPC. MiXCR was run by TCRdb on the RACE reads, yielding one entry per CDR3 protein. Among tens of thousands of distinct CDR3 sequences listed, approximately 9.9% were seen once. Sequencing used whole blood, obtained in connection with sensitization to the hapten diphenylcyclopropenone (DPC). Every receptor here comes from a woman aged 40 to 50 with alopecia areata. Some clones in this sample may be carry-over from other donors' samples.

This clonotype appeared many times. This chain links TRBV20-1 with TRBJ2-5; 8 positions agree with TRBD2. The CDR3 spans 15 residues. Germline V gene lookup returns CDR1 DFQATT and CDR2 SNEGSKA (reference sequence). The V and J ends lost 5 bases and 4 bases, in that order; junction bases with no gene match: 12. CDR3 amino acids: CSAYGLAGVGETQYF. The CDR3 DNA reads TGCAGTGCTTACGGGCTAGCGGGTGTTGGAGAGACCCAGTACTTC.

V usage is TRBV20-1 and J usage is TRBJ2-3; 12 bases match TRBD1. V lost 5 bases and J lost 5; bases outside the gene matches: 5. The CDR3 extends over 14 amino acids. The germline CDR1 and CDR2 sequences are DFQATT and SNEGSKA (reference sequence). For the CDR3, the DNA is TGCAGTGCTCCGGGACAGGGGGCATTAGATACGCAGTATTTT. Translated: CSAPGQGALDTQYF.

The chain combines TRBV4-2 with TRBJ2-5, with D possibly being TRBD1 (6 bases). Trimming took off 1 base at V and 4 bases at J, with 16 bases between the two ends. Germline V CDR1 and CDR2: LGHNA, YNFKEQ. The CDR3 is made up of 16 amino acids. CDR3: CASSQAGTTGLETQYF. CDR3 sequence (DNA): TGTGCCAGCAGCCAAGCCGGGACAACCGGGTTAGAGACCCAGTACTTC.

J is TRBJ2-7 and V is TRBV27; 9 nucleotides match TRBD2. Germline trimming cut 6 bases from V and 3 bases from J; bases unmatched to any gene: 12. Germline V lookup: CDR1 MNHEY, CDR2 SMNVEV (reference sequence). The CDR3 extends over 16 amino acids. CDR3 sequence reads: CASRTPSGESIYEQYF. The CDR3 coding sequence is TGTGCCAGCAGAACCCCTAGCGGGGAGAGTATCTACGAGCAGTACTTC.

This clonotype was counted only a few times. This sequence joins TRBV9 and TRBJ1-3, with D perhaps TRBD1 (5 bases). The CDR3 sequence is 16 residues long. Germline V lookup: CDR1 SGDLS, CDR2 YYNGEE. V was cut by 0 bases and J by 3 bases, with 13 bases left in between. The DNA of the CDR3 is TGTGCCAGCAGCGTAGCTGACAGCGCTAGTGGAAACACCATATATTTT. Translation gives CASSVADSASGNTIYF.

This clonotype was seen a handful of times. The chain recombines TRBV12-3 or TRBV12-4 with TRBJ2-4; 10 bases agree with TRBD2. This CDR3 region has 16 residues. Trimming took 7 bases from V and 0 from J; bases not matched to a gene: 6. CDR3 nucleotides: TGTGCCAGCACCTTAGCGGGGGGTCTAGCCAAAAACATTCAGTACTTC. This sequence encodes CASTLAGGLAKNIQYF.

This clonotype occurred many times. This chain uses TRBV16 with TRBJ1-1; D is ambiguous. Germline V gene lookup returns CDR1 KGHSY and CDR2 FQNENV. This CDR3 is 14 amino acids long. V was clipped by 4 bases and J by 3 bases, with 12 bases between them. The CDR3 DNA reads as TGTGCCAGCAGCCGATCGAGTGGGCACACTGAAGCTTTCTTT. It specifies CASSRSSGHTEAFF.

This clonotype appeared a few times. The CDR3 protein is CASSSKPPRLNTGELFF. CDR3 DNA: TGTGCCAGCAGCTCCAAACCCCCCCGGCTTAACACCGGGGAGCTGTTTTTT. The genes are TRBV7-3 and TRBJ2-2; D gene unclear. Germline CDR1 and CDR2: SGHTA and FQGTGA. The CDR3 consists of 17 residues. Trimming removed 4 bases at V and 2 bases at J, with 17 bases between.

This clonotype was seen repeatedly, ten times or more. The CDR3 protein is CASSQRGLAGTETQYF. CDR3 in DNA: TGTGCCAGCAGCCAAAGGGGACTAGCGGGGACGGAGACCCAGTACTTC. The chain uses TRBV3-1 and TRBJ2-5; 13 bases align to TRBD2. J gave up 5 bases and V 2 bases, and 5 bases lay outside the gene matches. Germline V gene data show CDR1 as LGHDT and CDR2 as YNNKEL (reference sequence). The CDR3 consists of 16 residues.